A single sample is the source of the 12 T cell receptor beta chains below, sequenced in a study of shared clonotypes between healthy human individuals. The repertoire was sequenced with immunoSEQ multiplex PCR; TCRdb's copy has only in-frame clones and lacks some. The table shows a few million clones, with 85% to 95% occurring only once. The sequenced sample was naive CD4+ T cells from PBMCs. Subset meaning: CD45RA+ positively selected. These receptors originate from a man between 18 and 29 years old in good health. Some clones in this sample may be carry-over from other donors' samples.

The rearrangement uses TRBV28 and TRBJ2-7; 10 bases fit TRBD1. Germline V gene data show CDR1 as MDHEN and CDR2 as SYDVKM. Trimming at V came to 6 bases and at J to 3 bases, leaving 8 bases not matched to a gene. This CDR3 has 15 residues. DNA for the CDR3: TGTGCCAGCAGCGGCCGGGACAGGGGCCTCTACGAGCAGTACTTC. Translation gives CASSGRDRGLYEQYF.

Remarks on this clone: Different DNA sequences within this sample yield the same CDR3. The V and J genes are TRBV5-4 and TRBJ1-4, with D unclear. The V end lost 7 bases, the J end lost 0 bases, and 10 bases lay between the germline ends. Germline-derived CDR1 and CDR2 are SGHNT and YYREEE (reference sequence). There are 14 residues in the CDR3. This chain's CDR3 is CASSFGPTNEKLFF. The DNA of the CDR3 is TGTGCCAGCTCGTTTGGGCCAACTAATGAAAAACTGTTTTTT.

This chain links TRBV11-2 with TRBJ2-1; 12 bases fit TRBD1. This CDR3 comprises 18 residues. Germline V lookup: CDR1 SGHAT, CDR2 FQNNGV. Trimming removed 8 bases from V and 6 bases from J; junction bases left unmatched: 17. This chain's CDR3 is CASGSLKSGTGGINEQFF. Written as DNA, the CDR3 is TGTGCCAGCGGCTCTCTAAAATCAGGGACAGGGGGCATCAATGAGCAGTTCTTC. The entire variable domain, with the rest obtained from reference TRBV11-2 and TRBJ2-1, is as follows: EAGVAQSPRYKIIEKRQSVAFWCNPISGHATLYWYQQILGQGPKLLIQFQNNGVVDDSQLPKDRFSAERLKGVDSTLKIQPAKLEDSAVYLCASGSLKSGTGGINEQFFGPGTRLTVL.

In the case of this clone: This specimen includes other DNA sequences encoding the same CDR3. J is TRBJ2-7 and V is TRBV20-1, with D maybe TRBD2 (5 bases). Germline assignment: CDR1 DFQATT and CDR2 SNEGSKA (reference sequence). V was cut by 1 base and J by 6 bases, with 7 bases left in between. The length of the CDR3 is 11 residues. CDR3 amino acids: CSARGEGEQYF. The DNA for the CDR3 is TGCAGTGCTAGAGGTGAGGGCGAGCAGTACTTC.

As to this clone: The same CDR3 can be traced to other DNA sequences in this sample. This CDR3 reads CASSAGTNYGYTF. CDR3 in DNA: TGTGCCAGCAGCGCAGGGACCAACTATGGCTACACCTTC. V and J are TRBV9 and TRBJ1-2, with D perhaps matching TRBD1 (5 bases). CDR1 and CDR2 from the germline V gene are SGDLS and YYNGEE. The CDR3 is 13 residues long. The V end was cut by 3 bases, the J end by 2 bases, with 8 bases between.

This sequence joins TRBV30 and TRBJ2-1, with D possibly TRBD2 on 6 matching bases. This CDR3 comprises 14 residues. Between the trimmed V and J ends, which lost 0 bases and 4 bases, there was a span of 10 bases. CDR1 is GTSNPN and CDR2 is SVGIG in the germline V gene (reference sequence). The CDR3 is CAWSVRRDYNEQFF. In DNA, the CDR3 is TGTGCCTGGAGTGTTCGGAGGGATTACAATGAGCAGTTCTTC.

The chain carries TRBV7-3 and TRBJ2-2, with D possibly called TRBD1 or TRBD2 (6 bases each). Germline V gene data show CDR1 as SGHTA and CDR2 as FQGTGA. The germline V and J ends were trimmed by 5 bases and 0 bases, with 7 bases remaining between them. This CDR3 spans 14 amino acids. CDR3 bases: TGTGCCAGCAGCAGGGGGGCGAACACCGGGGAGCTGTTTTTT. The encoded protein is CASSRGANTGELFF.

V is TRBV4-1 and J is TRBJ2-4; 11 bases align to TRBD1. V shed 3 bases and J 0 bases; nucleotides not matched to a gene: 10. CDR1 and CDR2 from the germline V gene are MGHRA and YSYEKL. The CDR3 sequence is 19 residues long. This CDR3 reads CASSQGYGQGARAKNIQYF. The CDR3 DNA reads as TGCGCCAGCAGCCAGGGCTATGGACAGGGGGCGAGAGCCAAAAACATTCAGTACTTC.

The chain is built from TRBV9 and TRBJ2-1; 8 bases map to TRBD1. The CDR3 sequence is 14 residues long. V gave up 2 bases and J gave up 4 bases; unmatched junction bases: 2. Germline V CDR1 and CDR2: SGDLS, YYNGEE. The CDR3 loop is CASSVGDRYNEQFF. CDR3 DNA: TGTGCCAGCAGCGTGGGGGACAGGTACAATGAGCAGTTCTTC.

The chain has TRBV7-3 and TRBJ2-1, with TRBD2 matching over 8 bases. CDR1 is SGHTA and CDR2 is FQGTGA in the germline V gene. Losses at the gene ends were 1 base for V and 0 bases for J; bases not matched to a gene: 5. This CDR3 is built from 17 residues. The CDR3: CASSLILAASSYNEQFF. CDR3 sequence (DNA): TGTGCCAGCAGCTTAATACTAGCGGCTAGCTCCTACAATGAGCAGTTCTTC.

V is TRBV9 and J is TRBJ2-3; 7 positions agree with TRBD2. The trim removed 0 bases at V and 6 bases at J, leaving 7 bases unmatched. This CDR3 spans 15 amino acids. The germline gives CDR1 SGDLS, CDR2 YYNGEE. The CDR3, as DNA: TGTGCCAGCAGCGTAGCGGGAGGTAACTGGGATACGCAGTATTTT. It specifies CASSVAGGNWDTQYF.

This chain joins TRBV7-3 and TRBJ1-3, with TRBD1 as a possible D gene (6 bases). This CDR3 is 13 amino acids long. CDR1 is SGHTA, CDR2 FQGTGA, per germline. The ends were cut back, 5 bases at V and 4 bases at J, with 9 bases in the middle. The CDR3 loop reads CASSPGAGNTIYF. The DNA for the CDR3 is TGTGCCAGCAGCCCAGGGGCAGGAAACACCATATATTTT.